This T cell receptor beta chain was captured by sequencing in a study of post-analysis software for immune sequencing data. Study observations and caveats: Patients carried roughly five TRBV segments more frequently than controls did, and TRBV5-6, TRBV5-1 and TRBV20-1 were among them.

This clonotype was counted a few times. Its target is unknown. Germline values: CDR1 LNHNV, CDR2 YYDKDF (reference sequence). Trimming pared 5 bases from V and 4 bases from J, leaving 9 bases between. The CDR3 runs to 12 residues. cDNA libraries of TCR beta carried unique molecular identifiers. TCRdb reanalysed the PCR reads using MiXCR and keeps one entry per CDR3 protein. The table includes 650,000 to 900,000 distinct CDR3 sequences, about 45% detected once. The receptor comes from a girl aged 10-17 years with multiple sclerosis. The specimen sequenced was blood. The chain links TRBV15 to TRBJ2-7, with a weak D call TRBD2 (5 bases). CDR3 in amino acids: CATSREGYEQYF. CDR3 nucleotides: TGTGCCACCAGCCGGGAAGGTTACGAGCAGTACTTC. The variable domain in full, with the rest retrieved from reference TRBV15 and TRBJ2-7, is DAMVIQNPRYQVTQFGKPVTLSCSQTLNHNVMYWYQQKSSQAPKLLFHYYDKDFNNEADTPDNFQSRRPNTSFCFLDIRSPGLGDTAMYLCATSREGYEQYFGPGTRLTVT.